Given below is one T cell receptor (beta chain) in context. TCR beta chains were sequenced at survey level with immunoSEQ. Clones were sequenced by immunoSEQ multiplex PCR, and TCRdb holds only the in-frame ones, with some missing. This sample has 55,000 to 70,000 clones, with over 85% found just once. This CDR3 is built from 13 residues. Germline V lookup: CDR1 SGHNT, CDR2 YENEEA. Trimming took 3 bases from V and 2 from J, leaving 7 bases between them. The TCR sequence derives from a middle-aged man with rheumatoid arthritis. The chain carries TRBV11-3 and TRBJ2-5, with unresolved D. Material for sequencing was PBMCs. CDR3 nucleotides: TGTGCCAGCAGCTTCGACCATCAAGAGACCCAGTACTTC. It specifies CASSFDHQETQYF.